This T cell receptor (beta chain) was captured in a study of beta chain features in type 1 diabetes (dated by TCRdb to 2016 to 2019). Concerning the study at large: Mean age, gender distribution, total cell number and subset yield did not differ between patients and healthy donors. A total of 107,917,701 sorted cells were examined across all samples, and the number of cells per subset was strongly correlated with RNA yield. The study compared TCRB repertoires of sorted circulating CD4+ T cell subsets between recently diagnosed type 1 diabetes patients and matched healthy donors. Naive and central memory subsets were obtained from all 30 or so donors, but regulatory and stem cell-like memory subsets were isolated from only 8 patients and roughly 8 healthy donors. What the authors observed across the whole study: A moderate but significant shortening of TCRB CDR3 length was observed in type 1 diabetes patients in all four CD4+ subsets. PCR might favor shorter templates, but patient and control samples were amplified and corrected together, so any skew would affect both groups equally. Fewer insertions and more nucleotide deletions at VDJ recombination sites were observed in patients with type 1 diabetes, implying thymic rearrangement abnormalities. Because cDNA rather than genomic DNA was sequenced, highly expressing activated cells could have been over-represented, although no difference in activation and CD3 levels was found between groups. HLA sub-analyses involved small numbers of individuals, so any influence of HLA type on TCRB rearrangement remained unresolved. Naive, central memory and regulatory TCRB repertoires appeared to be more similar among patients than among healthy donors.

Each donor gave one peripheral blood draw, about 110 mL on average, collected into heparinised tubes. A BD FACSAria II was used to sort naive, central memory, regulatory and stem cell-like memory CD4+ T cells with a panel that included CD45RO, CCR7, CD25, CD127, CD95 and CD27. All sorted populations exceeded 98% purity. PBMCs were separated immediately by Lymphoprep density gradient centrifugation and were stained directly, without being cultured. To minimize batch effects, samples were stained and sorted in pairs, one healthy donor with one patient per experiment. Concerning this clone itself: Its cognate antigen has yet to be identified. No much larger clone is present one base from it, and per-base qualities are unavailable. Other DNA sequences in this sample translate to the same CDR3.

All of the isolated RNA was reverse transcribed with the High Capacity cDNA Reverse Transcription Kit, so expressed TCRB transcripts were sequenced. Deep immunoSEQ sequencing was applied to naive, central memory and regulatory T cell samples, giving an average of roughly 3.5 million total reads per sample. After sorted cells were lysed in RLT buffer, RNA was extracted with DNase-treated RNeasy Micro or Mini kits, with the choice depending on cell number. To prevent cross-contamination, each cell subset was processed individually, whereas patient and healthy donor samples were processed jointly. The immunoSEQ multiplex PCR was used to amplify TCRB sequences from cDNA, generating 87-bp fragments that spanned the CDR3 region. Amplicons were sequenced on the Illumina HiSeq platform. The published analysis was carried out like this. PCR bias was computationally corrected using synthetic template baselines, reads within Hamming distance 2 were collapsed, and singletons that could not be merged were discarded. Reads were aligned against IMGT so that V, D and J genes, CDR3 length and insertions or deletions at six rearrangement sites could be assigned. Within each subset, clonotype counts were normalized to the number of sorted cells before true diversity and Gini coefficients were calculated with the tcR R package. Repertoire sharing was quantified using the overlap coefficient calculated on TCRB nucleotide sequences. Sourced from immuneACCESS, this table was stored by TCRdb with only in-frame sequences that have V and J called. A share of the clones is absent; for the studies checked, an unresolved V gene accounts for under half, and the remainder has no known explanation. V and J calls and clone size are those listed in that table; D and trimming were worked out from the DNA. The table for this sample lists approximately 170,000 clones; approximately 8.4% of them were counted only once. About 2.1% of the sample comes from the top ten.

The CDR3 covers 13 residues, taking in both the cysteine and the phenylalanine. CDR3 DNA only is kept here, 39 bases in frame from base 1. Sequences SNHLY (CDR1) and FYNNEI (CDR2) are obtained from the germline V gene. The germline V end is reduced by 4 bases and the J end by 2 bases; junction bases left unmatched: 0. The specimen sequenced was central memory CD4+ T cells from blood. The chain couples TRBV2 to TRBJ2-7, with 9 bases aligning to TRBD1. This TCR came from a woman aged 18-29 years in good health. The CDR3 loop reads CASSGQGAYEQYF. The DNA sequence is TGTGCCAGCAGTGGACAGGGGGCCTACGAGCAGTACTTC. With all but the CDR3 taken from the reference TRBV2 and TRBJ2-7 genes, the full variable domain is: EPEVTQTPSHQVTQMGQEVILRCVPISNHLYFYWYRQILGQKVEFLVSFYNNEISEKSEIFDDQFSVERPDGSNFTLKIRSTKLEDSAMYFCASSGQGAYEQYFGPGTRLTVT.